A single TCR beta chain is shown here with its context. Antigen unknown. This entry is derived from a study of T cells in narcolepsy. The V gene's germline CDR1 is LNHNV and CDR2 YYDKDF (reference sequence). This CDR3 comprises 14 residues. V lost 3 bases and J 1 base, leaving 9 bases between the germline ends. Regarding the study as a whole: Some memory CD4+ repertoires had no autoreactive clone sequences.

The assay was immunoSEQ multiplex PCR, and TCRdb's table has in-frame clones only and misses some. The data contain tens of thousands of clones, roughly 87% of them singletons. Sequenced material: memory (CD45RA-) CD4+ T cells from blood. The sequence came from a human donor in good health. The chain uses TRBV15 and TRBJ2-5; D not resolved. CDR3 loop: CATSRGTSQETQYF. The CDR3 DNA follows: TGTGCCACCAGCAGGGGCACATCCCAAGAGACCCAGTACTTC.